The T cell receptor beta chain under discussion was sequenced for a study of blood T cells in healthy people across ages (dated by TCRdb to the mid-2010s). For context, the study as a whole: In model experiments, template switching captured about one uniquely barcoded TCR beta cDNA molecule for every two T cells. Two additional independent replicas of 1 million unique cDNA reads from the same blood draw were analyzed for two donors (one aged 18 to 30 and one aged 80 or older). The donors were split into four age groups: young (average 16 years), middle-aged (more than 35), aged (roughly 60) and long-lived (roughly 88). To track age-related changes in TCR beta repertoire diversity, the study relied on deep sequencing normalized with unique cDNA molecular identifiers. To avoid experimental bias, donors of different ages were randomly spread across the sequencing lanes. General findings and caveats noted by the study authors: Observed TCR beta diversity correlated strongly with the percentage of naive T cells measured by flow cytometry. Compared with the aged group, more naive CD4+ T cells, fewer expanded clones and increased TCR diversity were shown by the long-lived group, suggesting age selection. Observed TCR beta diversity per million T cells fell roughly linearly with age, and a significant reduction was already apparent by age roughly 41. Donor CMV infection status was unknown, potentially confounding age-related changes in expanded clonotypes. Estimates of total diversity from one million sequenced T cells were regarded as lower bounds and underestimates. Conclusive comparison of naive and antigen-experienced compartments was prevented by the profiling of bulk unsorted PBMCs.

Systemically healthy Caucasian individuals from Russia, approximately 39 in total and aged roughly 6 to 100 years, were included as donors. Approximately 11 milliliters of peripheral blood were drawn from each donor into EDTA-treated Vacutainer tubes. Ficoll-Paque density-gradient centrifugation was used to isolate PBMCs, with at least 6.5 million per sample. Trizol reagent was used to extract total RNA from the PBMCs, yielding at least 5.5 micrograms per sample. For every donor, an aliquot of PBMCs went through flow cytometry to measure the percentages of naive CD45RAhigh/CD27high T cells. About this clonotype: Its cognate antigen has yet to be identified. There are no base qualities to consult, and no much larger clone falls within one base.

V was cut back by 6 bases and J by 0 bases, leaving a gap of 10 bases between them. CDR1 SNHLY and CDR2 FYNNEI were looked up in the germline V gene. The CDR3 covers 14 residues, taking in both the cysteine and the phenylalanine. Only the CDR3 region is kept as DNA, spanning 42 bases read in frame from base 1. Receptor amplification or capture employed 5' RACE. Instrument used: Illumina HiSeq 2500. The second PCR ran for roughly 7 to 12 cycles and used a J-beta primer mix along with a sample-barcoded 5' primer. A unique molecular identifier was introduced onto each TCR beta cDNA molecule by a template-switch 5' adaptor carrying 12 random nucleotides. Each sample yielded at least 3 million CDR3-containing paired-end reads. First-strand cDNA was synthesized from all RNA with the Mint cDNA synthesis kit, primed by a TRBC-specific oligonucleotide. All cDNA was treated with uracil-DNA glycosylase and then went through a first 18-cycle PCR with the universal primers M1SS and BC2_uni_R. Per the source publication's procedure: Normalization of each sample was performed by random selection of 1 million high-quality reads, each carrying a distinct molecular identifier. Instead of being binned into consensus sequences, reads with shared molecular identifiers were discarded. MiTCR, run with a Q25 quality threshold and the strictest error-elimination algorithm, handled CDR3 identification, clonotype clustering and error correction. A nonparametric unseen species model with Euler transformation was used to estimate lower-bound total TCR beta diversity. TCRdb reworked the public reads: Q25 trimming with fastp, MiXCR clone assembly, productive beta chains retained. Rows with a matching CDR3 protein are joined into one entry that keeps the most common DNA and genes. The V and J calls shown here were made by TCRdb, not taken from the authors' results. The sample yields roughly 500,000 distinct CDR3 sequences; 25% to 30% were counted once. Under 20% of the sample goes to the ten largest clones.

The chain is encoded by TRBV2 joined to TRBJ2-3, with the D gene not confidently named. This receptor was taken from a woman aged 65 to 85 in good health. Sequenced sample: blood. The CDR3 region has the sequence CASSLYGSTDTQYF. The nucleotide sequence reads as follows: TGTGCCAGCAGCCTTTATGGGAGCACAGATACGCAGTATTTT.